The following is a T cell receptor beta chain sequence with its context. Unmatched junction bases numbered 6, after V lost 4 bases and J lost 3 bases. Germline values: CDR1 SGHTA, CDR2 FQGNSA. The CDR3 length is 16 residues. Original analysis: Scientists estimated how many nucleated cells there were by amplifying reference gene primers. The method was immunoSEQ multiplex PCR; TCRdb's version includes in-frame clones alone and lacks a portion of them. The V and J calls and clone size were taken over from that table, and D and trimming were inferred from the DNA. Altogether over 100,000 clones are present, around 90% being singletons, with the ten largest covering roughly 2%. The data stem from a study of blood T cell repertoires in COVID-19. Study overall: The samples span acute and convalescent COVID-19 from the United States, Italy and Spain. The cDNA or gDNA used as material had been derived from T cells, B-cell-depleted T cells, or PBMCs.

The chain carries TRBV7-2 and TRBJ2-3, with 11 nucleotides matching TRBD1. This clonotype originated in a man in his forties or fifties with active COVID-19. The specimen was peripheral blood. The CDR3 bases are TGTGCCAGCAGCTCAAGGACAGGGGGCCGGACAGATACGCAGTATTTT. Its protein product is CASSSRTGGRTDTQYF.